These 7 T cell receptor beta chains share one sample of origin, sequenced in a study of shared clonotypes between healthy human individuals. Profiled with immunoSEQ multiplex PCR; TCRdb holds only in-frame clones, not every one. The table shows roughly 2.4 million clones, with nearly 97% occurring only once. Sequencing was done on a sample of naive CD4+ T cells sorted from blood. The subset denotes: CD45RA+ positively selected. All receptors derive from a man between 18 and 29 years old in good health.

The rearrangement links TRBV6-7 to TRBJ2-5; either TRBD1 or TRBD2 may supply D (6 bases each). TRBV6-7 is treated as an ORF (open reading frame) with a function not yet certain. V dropped 2 bases and J dropped 4 bases, with 11 bases sitting between them. This CDR3 has 14 amino acids. CDR3 in amino acids: CASSYTQGGETQYF. The CDR3 DNA is TGTGCCAGCAGTTACACACAGGGAGGAGAGACCCAGTACTTC.

The CDR3 is CAWSAQGPIYGYTF. In DNA form, the CDR3 reads TGTGCCTGGAGTGCCCAGGGGCCCATCTATGGCTACACCTTC. This chain uses TRBV30 with TRBJ1-2; D possibly corresponds to TRBD1 (6 bases). Germline V lookup: CDR1 GTSNPN, CDR2 SVGIG (reference sequence). The germline V and J ends were trimmed by 1 base and 4 bases, with 13 bases remaining between them. This CDR3 region has 14 residues. The variable domain in full, with the rest retrieved from reference TRBV30 and TRBJ1-2, is SQTIHQWPATLVQPVGSPLSLECTVEGTSNPNLYWYRQAAGRGLQLLFYSVGIGQISSEVPQNLSASRPQDRQFILSSKKLLLSDSGFYLCAWSAQGPIYGYTFGSGTRLTVV.

This clone was seen only a few times. Other DNA sequences in this specimen translate into the identical CDR3. Written as DNA, the CDR3 is TGTGCCAGCAGGCGGGGACAGGGAGATCAGCCCCAGCATTTT. The encoded protein is CASRRGQGDQPQHF. The chain carries TRBV6-5 and TRBJ1-5; TRBD1 agrees at 9 bases. CDR1 is MNHEY and CDR2 is SVGAGI in the germline V gene. The CDR3 has 14 residues. V lost 6 bases and J lost 5; bases outside the gene matches: 5.

The CDR3 sequence is CASSIRVGGANVLTF. The CDR3 DNA is TGTGCCAGTAGTATAAGGGTCGGTGGGGCCAACGTCCTGACTTTC. The V call is TRBV19, the J call TRBJ2-6; D unresolved. Germline V gene data show CDR1 as LNHDA and CDR2 as SQIVND (reference sequence). The CDR3 covers 15 residues. V lost 2 bases, J lost 3 bases, and 8 bases lay in between.

V is TRBV27 and J is TRBJ1-5; no reliable D call. V was clipped by 4 bases and J by 9 bases, with 16 bases between them. The CDR3 is 14 amino acids. Germline CDR1 and CDR2: MNHEY and SMNVEV (reference sequence). CDR3 coding DNA: TGTGCCAGCAGTTCCGGCCAGGACTTTAGGCCCCAGCATTTT. This encodes CASSSGQDFRPQHF.

The chain recombines TRBV5-6 with TRBJ2-7, with a possible D match to TRBD2 (6 bases). In germline, CDR1 is SGHDT, CDR2 YYEEEE. V was trimmed by 4 bases and J by 5 bases, leaving 16 bases between them. The length of the CDR3 is 14 residues. CDR3 sequence reads: CASSLLKGGDEQYF. CDR3 bases: TGTGCCAGCAGCCTACTCAAAGGCGGGGACGAGCAGTACTTC. Drawing the rest from reference TRBV5-6 and TRBJ2-7, the complete variable domain is DAGVTQSPTHLIKTRGQQVTLRCSPKSGHDTVSWYQQALGQGPQFIFQYYEEEERQRGNFPDRFSGHQFPNYSSELNVNALLLGDSALYLCASSLLKGGDEQYFGPGTRLTVT.

This rearrangement joins TRBV9 to TRBJ2-2, with 8 positions matching TRBD1. J gave up 3 bases and V 3 bases, and 1 base lay outside the gene matches. This CDR3 is 14 amino acids long. The germline CDR1 and CDR2 sequences are SGDLS and YYNGEE. CDR3 DNA sequence: TGTGCCAGCAGCGACAGGGGGGACACCGGGGAGCTGTTTTTT. It specifies CASSDRGDTGELFF.